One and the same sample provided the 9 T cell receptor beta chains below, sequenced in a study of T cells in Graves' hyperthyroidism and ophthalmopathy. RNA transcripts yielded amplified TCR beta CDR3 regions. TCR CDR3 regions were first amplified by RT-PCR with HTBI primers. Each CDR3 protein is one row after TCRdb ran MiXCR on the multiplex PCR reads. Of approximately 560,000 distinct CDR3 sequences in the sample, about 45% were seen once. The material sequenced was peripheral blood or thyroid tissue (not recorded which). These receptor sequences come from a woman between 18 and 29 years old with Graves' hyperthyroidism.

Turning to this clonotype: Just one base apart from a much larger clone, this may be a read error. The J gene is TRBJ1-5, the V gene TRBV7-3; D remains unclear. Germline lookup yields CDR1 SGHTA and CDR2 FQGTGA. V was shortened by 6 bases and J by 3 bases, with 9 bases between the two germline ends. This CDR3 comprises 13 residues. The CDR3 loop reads CASSGVHNQPQHF. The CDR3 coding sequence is TGTGCCAGCAGTGGGGTTCACAATCAGCCCCAGCATTTT.

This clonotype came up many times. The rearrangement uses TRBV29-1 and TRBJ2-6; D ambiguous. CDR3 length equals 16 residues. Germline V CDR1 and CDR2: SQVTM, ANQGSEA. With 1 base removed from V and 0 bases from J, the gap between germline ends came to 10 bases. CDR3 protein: CSVEVTRNSGANVLTF. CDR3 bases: TGCAGCGTTGAAGTAACCAGGAACTCTGGGGCCAACGTCCTGACTTTC. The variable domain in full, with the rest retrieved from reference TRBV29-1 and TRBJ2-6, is SAVISQKPSRDICQRGTSLTIQCQVDSQVTMMFWYRQQPGQSLTLIATANQGSEATYESGFVIDKFPISRPNLTFSTLTVSNMSPEDSSIYLCSVEVTRNSGANVLTFGAGSRLTVL.

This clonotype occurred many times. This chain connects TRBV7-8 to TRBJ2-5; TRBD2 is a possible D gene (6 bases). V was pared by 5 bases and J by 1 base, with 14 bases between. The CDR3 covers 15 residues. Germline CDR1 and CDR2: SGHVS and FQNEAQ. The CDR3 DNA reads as TGTGCCAGCAGCGAGCACCGGGGGATCCAAGAGACCCAGTACTTC. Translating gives CASSEHRGIQETQYF.

In DNA, the CDR3 is TGTGCCAGCAGTTTAGGCGACATTTACCGGGGTTACGAGCAGTACTTC. Its protein is CASSLGDIYRGYEQYF. The rearrangement joins TRBV6-5 to TRBJ2-7; D might be TRBD2 (5 bases). Deletions cut 4 bases from V and 4 bases from J, with 20 bases between. Germline V gene data show CDR1 as MNHEY and CDR2 as SVGAGI. The CDR3 has 16 residues.

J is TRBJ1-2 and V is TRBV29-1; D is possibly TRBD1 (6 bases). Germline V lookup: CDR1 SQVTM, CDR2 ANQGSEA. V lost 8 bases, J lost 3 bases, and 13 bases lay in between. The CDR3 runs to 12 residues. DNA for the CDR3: TGCAGCTCTACAGGGACGGACTATGGCTACACCTTC. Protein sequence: CSSTGTDYGYTF.

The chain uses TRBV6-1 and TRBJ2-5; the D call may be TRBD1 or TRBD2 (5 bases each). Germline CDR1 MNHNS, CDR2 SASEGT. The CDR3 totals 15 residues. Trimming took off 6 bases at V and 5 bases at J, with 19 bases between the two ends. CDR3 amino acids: CASSPGIGGMETQYF. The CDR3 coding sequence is TGTGCCAGCAGCCCCGGGATTGGGGGAATGGAGACCCAGTACTTC.

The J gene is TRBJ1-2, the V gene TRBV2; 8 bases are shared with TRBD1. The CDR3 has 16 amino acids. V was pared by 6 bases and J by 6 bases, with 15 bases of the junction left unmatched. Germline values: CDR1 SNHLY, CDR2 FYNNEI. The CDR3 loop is CASREVKAGGVDGYTF. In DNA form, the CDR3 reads TGTGCCAGCAGGGAGGTCAAGGCAGGGGGCGTGGATGGCTACACCTTC.

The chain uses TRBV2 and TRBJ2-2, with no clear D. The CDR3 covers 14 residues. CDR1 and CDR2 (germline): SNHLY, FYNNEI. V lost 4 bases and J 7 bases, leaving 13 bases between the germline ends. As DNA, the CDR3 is TGTGCCAGCAGTGTCGACTCCAAGGGCGGGGAGCTGTTTTTT. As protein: CASSVDSKGGELFF. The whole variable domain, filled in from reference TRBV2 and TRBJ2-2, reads EPEVTQTPSHQVTQMGQEVILRCVPISNHLYFYWYRQILGQKVEFLVSFYNNEISEKSEIFDDQFSVERPDGSNFTLKIRSTKLEDSAMYFCASSVDSKGGELFFGEGSRLTVL.

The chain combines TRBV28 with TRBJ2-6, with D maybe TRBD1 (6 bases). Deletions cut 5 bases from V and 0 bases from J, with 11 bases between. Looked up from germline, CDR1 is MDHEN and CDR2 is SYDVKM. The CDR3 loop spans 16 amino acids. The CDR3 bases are TGTGCCAGCAGTATGACAGGAAACTCTGGGGCCAACGTCCTGACTTTC. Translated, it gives CASSMTGNSGANVLTF. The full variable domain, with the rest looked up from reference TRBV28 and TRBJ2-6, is DVKVTQSSRYLVKRTGEKVFLECVQDMDHENMFWYRQDPGLGLRLIYFSYDVKMKEKGDIPEGYSVSREKKERFSLILESASTNQTSMYLCASSMTGNSGANVLTFGAGSRLTVL.